These 16 T cell receptor beta chains originate from one sample sequenced in a study of OX40 agonist ivuxolimab in advanced cancers. This table comes from immunoSEQ multiplex PCR, and its TCRdb copy is limited to in-frame clones, with some not included. The profile covers roughly 75,000 clones, with over 70% appearing a single time and roughly 0.77% taken by the ten largest. Specimen: CD4+ or CD8+ T cells sorted from blood, collected in a trial of the OX40 agonist ivuxolimab. The source of these receptors is an adult with an advanced solid tumor such as melanoma, head and neck, liver or kidney cancer.

The chain combines TRBV11-3 with TRBJ2-5; D is perhaps TRBD2 (5 bases). This CDR3 spans 15 amino acids. V lost 4 bases and J lost 2, with 14 bases in between. Germline V CDR1 and CDR2: SGHNT, YENEEA. For the CDR3, the DNA is TGTGCCAGCAGCTCATCCTATAGCGTGCAAGAGACCCAGTACTTC. Its translation is CASSSSYSVQETQYF.

This chain connects TRBV7-8 to TRBJ1-2; 8 nucleotides agree with TRBD1. The junction had 9 bases not matched to a gene; V was cut back by 3 bases and J by 0 bases. The CDR3 runs 17 residues. Germline V gene lookup returns CDR1 SGHVS and CDR2 FQNEAQ. This chain's CDR3 is CASSFKQGVGANYGYTF. CDR3 coding DNA: TGTGCCAGCAGCTTCAAACAGGGGGTCGGTGCTAACTATGGCTACACCTTC.

This chain uses TRBV6-5 with TRBJ2-2, with D possibly being TRBD1 or TRBD2 (6 bases each). The germline CDR1 and CDR2 sequences are MNHEY and SVGAGI. The V and J ends lost 6 bases and 4 bases respectively, with 15 bases between them. This CDR3 comprises 15 residues. This CDR3 reads CASRPGGRVTGELFF. CDR3 nucleotide sequence: TGTGCCAGCAGGCCTGGGGGGCGCGTCACCGGGGAGCTGTTTTTT.

The chain couples TRBV5-1 to TRBJ2-3, with a possible D match to TRBD1 (6 bases). The CDR3 is made up of 16 amino acids. Trimming took off 4 bases at V and 4 bases at J, with 19 bases between the two ends. Germline assignment: CDR1 SGHRS and CDR2 YFSETQ. The DNA of the CDR3 is TGCGCCAGCAGCACCACCGGGACACGTTGGGCAGATACGCAGTATTTT. Its translation: CASSTTGTRWADTQYF.

This chain connects TRBV5-1 to TRBJ2-7, with TRBD1 matching 9 bases. The CDR3 length is 15 residues. Germline trimming cut 6 bases from V and 3 bases from J; bases unmatched to any gene: 10. CDR1 is SGHRS and CDR2 is YFSETQ in the germline V gene. In nucleotides, the CDR3 is TGCGCCAGCAACCCCACACAGGGGGCTTTCTACGAGCAGTACTTC. Its protein is CASNPTQGAFYEQYF. Together with reference TRBV5-1 and TRBJ2-7, the CDR3 gives the full variable domain: KAGVTQTPRYLIKTRGQQVTLSCSPISGHRSVSWYQQTPGQGLQFLFEYFSETQRNKGNFPGRFSGRQFSNSRSEMNVSTLELGDSALYLCASNPTQGAFYEQYFGPGTRLTVT.

This rearrangement joins TRBV9 to TRBJ2-5; unclear D gene. The V end lost 3 bases, the J end lost 3 bases, and 9 bases lay between the germline ends. The germline V gene has CDR1 SGDLS and CDR2 YYNGEE. This CDR3 has 13 amino acids. Here the CDR3 DNA reads TGTGCCAGCAGCGCCTCAGGAAAAGAGACCCAGTACTTC. This encodes CASSASGKETQYF.

V is TRBV6-1 and J is TRBJ2-5; TRBD1 matches at 7 bases. V was pared by 4 bases and J by 5 bases, with 4 bases of the junction left unmatched. Per the germline V gene, CDR1 is MNHNS and CDR2 is SASEGT. The CDR3 is 13 residues long. CDR3 region: CASSGGGRETQYF. For the CDR3, the DNA is TGTGCCAGCAGTGGAGGGGGCCGGGAGACCCAGTACTTC.

CDR3 sequence reads: CASSEALAGDTQYF. Here the CDR3 DNA reads TGTGCCAGCAGTGAAGCGCTAGCGGGGGATACGCAGTATTTT. V and J are TRBV2 and TRBJ2-3, with 9 bases aligning to TRBD2. The CDR3 loop spans 14 amino acids. CDR1 is SNHLY, CDR2 FYNNEI, per germline. V was pared by 0 bases and J by 6 bases, with 1 base of the junction left unmatched.

The chain recombines TRBV18 with TRBJ1-6, with 8 nucleotides matching TRBD1. CDR1 is KGHSH, CDR2 LQKENI, per germline. V lost 4 bases to trimming and J lost 4 bases; unmatched junction nucleotides: 9. There are 17 residues in the CDR3. The CDR3 DNA reads as TGTGCCAGCTCACTCGGACAGGGAGGGGATTATAATTCACCCCTCCACTTT. This codes for CASSLGQGGDYNSPLHF.

V and J are TRBV5-1 and TRBJ2-7, with a weak D call TRBD2 (5 bases). Germline CDR1 is SGHRS and CDR2 is YFSETQ. V lost 3 bases, J lost 2 bases, and 15 bases lay in between. The CDR3 is 15 amino acids. The CDR3 sequence: CASSSDTGGPYEQYF. The CDR3 DNA sequence: TGCGCCAGCAGCTCCGACACCGGAGGTCCCTACGAGCAGTACTTC.

The chain's CDR3 is CASSLTGGFGTEAFF. In DNA, the CDR3 is TGCGCCAGCAGCTTGACAGGGGGCTTCGGCACTGAAGCTTTCTTT. V gene TRBV5-1 combines with J gene TRBJ1-1; 9 bases agree with TRBD1. This CDR3 region has 15 residues. CDR1 is SGHRS and CDR2 is YFSETQ in the germline V gene. Unmatched junction bases numbered 5, after V lost 1 base and J lost 4 bases.

The chain combines TRBV7-6 with TRBJ2-1, with TRBD2 identical over 10 bases. V lost 1 base, J lost 4 bases, and 4 bases stayed unmatched. From germline, CDR1 is SGHVS and CDR2 FNYEAQ. CDR3 size: 16 residues. DNA of the CDR3: TGTGCCAGCAGCTTAGTCGAGACTAGCGGGTACAATGAGCAGTTCTTC. Translating it yields CASSLVETSGYNEQFF.

The rearrangement joins TRBV5-6 to TRBJ2-5, with 9 bases matching TRBD1. V was clipped by 0 bases and J by 1 base; unmatched bases: 1. Germline values: CDR1 SGHDT, CDR2 YYEEEE. The CDR3 spans 15 residues. CDR3 amino acids: CASSLEGQGQETQYF. The CDR3 DNA follows: TGTGCCAGCAGCTTGGAGGGACAGGGCCAAGAGACCCAGTACTTC.

The chain combines TRBV28 with TRBJ2-5; D may be TRBD1 (5 bases). Germline lookup yields CDR1 MDHEN and CDR2 SYDVKM. Deletions cut 6 bases from V and 3 bases from J, with 14 bases between. CDR3 length equals 14 residues. The CDR3 DNA reads as TGTGCCAGCAGCCAAGCCAGGGTTGAAGAGACCCAGTACTTC. Its protein product is CASSQARVEETQYF.

This chain connects TRBV18 to TRBJ2-5; the D is unclear. Germline loops: CDR1 KGHSH, CDR2 LQKENI. The CDR3 loop spans 12 amino acids. Trimming stripped 6 bases from V and 5 bases from J, with 10 bases between. CDR3 bases: TGTGCCAGCTCGGATACACAGGAGACCCAGTACTTC. Its protein product is CASSDTQETQYF.

The rearrangement links TRBV5-1 to TRBJ2-3; TRBD2 matches 11 bases. This CDR3 has 16 residues. V lost 0 bases and J lost 2; bases outside the gene matches: 2. Germline values: CDR1 SGHRS, CDR2 YFSETQ. CDR3 protein: CASSLGGLADTDTQYF. CDR3 in DNA: TGCGCCAGCAGCTTGGGGGGACTAGCGGACACAGATACGCAGTATTTT.